This note documents a single T cell receptor beta chain sequence. Antigen: not known. This sample was taken from a study of T cell repertoires in cytomegalovirus infection. Study as a whole: Recently identified HLA-C-restricted CMV epitopes and well-studied HLA-B-restricted CMV epitopes were used by the study. Carrying CMV and the relevant HLA type showed in public TCR beta signatures. Study-wide results and caveats: Clonotype analysis showed dominance of the ex vivo response by HLA-C-restricted CMV-specific TCR beta clonotypes. Adding up the frequency of public TCR beta families identified people who carried CMV plus the relevant HLA.

The CDR3 covers 17 residues. The germline V gene has CDR1 MGHRA and CDR2 YSYEKL. Between the trimmed V and J ends, which lost 3 bases and 2 bases, there was a span of 19 bases. Via MiXCR, TCRdb re-called the reads, giving one row per CDR3 protein. The sample records about 770,000 distinct CDR3 sequences, roughly 28% being singletons. This receptor was taken from a human donor in good health (CMV status not recorded). Some clones in this sample may be carry-over from other donors' samples. The sequencing here drew on cultured CD8+ T cells from PBMCs, taken from culture after CMV antigen stimulation. V is TRBV4-1 and J is TRBJ1-1, with TRBD1 as a possible D gene (5 bases). CDR3: CASSQKGSQDSNTEAFF. The CDR3 DNA reads TGCGCCAGCAGCCAGAAGGGGTCCCAGGATTCTAACACTGAAGCTTTCTTT.